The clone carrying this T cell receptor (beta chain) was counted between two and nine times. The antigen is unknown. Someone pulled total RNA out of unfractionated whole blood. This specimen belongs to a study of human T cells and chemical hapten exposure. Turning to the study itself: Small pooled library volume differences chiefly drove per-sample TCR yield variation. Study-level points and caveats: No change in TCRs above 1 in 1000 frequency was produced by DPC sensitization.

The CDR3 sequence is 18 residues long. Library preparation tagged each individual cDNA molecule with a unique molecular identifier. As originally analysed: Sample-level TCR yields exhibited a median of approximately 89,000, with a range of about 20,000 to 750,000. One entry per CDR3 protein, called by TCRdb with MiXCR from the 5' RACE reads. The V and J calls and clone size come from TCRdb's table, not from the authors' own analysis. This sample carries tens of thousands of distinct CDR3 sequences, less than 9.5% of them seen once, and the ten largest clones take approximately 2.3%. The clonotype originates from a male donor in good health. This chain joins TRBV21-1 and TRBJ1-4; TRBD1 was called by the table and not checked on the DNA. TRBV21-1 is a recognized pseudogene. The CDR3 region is CASSWTERLRAPLEKLFF. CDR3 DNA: TGTGCCAGCAGTTGGACAGAGCGACTAAGGGCCCCCCTTGAAAAACTGTTTTTT.